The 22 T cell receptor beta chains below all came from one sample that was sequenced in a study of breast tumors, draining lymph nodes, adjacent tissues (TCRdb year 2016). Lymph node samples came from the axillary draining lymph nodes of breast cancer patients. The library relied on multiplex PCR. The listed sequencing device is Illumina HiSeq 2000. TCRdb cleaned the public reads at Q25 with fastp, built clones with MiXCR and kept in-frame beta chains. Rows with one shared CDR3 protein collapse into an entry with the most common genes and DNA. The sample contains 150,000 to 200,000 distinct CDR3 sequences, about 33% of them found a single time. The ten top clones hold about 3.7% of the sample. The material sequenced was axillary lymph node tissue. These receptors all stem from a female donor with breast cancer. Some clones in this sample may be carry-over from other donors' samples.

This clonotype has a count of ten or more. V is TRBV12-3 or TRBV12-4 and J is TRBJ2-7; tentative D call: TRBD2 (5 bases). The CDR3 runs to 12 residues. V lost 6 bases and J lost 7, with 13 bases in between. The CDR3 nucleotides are TGTGCCAGCAGCAAGCTGAGAGGGGAGCAGTACTTC. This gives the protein CASSKLRGEQYF.

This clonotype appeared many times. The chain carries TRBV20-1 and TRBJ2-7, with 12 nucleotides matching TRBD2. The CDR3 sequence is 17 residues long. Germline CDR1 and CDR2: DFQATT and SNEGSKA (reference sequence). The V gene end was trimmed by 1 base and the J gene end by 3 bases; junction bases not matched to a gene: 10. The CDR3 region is CSARGGLAGKGGYEQYF. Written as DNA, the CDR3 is TGCAGTGCTAGAGGAGGACTAGCGGGAAAGGGAGGCTACGAGCAGTACTTC.

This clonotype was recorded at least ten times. The CDR3 here is CASSSGTGGSEKLFF. The DNA of the CDR3 is TGTGCCAGCAGTTCTGGGACAGGGGGCAGTGAAAAACTGTTTTTT. V is TRBV12-3 or TRBV12-4 and J is TRBJ1-4; 12 nucleotides match TRBD1. Trimming cost V 4 bases and J 7 bases; bases outside gene matches: 4. The CDR3 has 15 residues.

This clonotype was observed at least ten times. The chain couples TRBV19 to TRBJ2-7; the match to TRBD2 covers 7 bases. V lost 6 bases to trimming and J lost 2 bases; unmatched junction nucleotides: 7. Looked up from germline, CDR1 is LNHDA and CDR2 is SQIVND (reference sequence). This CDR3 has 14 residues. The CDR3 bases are TGTGCCAGTAGCCGGGCTAGCGGAGCCTACGAGCAGTACTTC. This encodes CASSRASGAYEQYF. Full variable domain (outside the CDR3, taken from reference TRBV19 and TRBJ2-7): DGGITQSPKYLFRKEGQNVTLSCEQNLNHDAMYWYRQDPGQGLRLIYYSQIVNDFQKGDIAEGYSVSREKKESFPLTVTSAQKNPTAFYLCASSRASGAYEQYFGPGTRLTVT.

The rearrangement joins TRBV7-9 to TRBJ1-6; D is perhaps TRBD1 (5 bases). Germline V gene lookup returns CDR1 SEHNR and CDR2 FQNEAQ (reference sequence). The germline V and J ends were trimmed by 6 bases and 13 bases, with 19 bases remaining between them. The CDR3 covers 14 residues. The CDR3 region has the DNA TGTGCCAGCAGTCCCGGGACGGGGGGTTTCCCCCTCCACTTT. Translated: CASSPGTGGFPLHF.

For the CDR3, the DNA is TGCAGCGCTTGTACCTTAGAGGGGACTTTCAGCACAGATACGCAGTATTTT. Its translation is CSACTLEGTFSTDTQYF. The V call is TRBV20-1, the J call TRBJ2-3, with D possibly being TRBD2 (6 bases). From germline, CDR1 is DFQATT and CDR2 SNEGSKA (reference sequence). This CDR3 spans 17 amino acids.

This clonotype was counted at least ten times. Written as DNA, the CDR3 is TGCAGTGGAGAGGTGGACACCCTATCTGAGCAGTACTTC. This codes for CSGEVDTLSEQYF. The chain recombines TRBV20-1 with TRBJ2-7; possibly TRBD1 for D (5 bases). V was pared by 7 bases and J by 7 bases, with 20 bases between. Germline CDR1 DFQATT, CDR2 SNEGSKA (reference sequence). The CDR3 is 13 amino acids.

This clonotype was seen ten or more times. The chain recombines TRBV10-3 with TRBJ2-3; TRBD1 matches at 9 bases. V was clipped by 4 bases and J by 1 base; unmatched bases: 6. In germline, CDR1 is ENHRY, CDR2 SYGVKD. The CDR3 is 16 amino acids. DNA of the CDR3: TGTGCCATCAGTGCGGGACAGGGCGAAGGCACAGATACGCAGTATTTT. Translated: CAISAGQGEGTDTQYF.

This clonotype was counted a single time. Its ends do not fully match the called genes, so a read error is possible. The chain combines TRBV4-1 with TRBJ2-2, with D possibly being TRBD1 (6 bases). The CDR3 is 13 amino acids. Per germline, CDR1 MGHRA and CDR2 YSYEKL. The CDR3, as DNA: TGTGCCAGCAGCCGGACCGGGACAGGGGAGCTGTTTTTT. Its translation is CASSRTGTGELFF.

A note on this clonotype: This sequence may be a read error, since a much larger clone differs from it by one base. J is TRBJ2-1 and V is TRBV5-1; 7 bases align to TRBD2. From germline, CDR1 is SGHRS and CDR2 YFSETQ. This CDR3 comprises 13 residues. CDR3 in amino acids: CASSRGRSNDQFF. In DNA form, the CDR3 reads TGCGCCAGTAGCCGCGGGAGATCGAATGACCAGTTCTTC. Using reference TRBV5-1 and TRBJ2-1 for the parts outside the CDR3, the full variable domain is KAGVTQTPRYLIKTRGQQVTLSCSPISGHRSVSWYQQTPGQGLQFLFEYFSETQRNKGNFPGRFSGRQFSNSRSEMNVSTLELGDSALYLCASSRGRSNDQFFGPGTRLTVL.

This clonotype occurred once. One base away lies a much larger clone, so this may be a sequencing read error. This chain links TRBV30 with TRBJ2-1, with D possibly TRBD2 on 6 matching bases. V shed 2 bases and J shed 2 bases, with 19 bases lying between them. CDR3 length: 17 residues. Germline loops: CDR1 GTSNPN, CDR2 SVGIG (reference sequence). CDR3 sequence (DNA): TGTGCCTGGAGTTGGGCGGGATCCTCTCACCCCTACAATGAGCAGTTCTTC. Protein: CAWSWAGSSHPYNEQFF.

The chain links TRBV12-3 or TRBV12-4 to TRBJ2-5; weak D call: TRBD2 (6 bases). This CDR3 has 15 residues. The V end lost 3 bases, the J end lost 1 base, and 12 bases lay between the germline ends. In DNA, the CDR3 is TGTGCCAGCAGTTTTCCCGGGAGAACCCAAGAGACCCAGTACTTC. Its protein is CASSFPGRTQETQYF.

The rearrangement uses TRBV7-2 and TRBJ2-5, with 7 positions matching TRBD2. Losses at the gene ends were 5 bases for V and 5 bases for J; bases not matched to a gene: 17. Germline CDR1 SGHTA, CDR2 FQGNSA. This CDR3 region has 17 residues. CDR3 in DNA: TGTGCCAGCAGCGCCCAGTCTTTGGGAGGGCCATGGGAGACCCAGTACTTC. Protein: CASSAQSLGGPWETQYF. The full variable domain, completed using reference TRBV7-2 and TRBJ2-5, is GAGVSQSPSNKVTEKGKDVELRCDPISGHTALYWYRQSLGQGLEFLIYFQGNSAPDKSGLPSDRFSAERTGGSVSTLTIQRTQQEDSAVYLCASSAQSLGGPWETQYFGPGTRLLVL.

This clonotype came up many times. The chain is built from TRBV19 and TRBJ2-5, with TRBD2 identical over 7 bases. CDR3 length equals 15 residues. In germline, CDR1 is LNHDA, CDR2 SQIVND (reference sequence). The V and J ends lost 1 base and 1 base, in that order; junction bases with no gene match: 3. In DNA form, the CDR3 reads TGTGCCAGTAGTATAGGAAGCGGGACCCAAGAGACCCAGTACTTC. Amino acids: CASSIGSGTQETQYF.

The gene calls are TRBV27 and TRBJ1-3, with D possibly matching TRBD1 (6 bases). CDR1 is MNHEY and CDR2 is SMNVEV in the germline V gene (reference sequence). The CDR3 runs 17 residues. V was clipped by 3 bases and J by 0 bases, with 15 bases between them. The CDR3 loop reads CASSFPGQAGSGNTIYF. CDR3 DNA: TGTGCCAGCAGTTTCCCGGGACAAGCTGGCTCTGGAAACACCATATATTTT.

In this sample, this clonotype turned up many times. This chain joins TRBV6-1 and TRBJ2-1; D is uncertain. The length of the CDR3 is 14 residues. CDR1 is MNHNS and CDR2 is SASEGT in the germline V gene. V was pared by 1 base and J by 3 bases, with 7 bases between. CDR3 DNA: TGTGCCAGCAGTGAAGGGGTGTTCTACAATGAGCAGTTCTTC. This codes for CASSEGVFYNEQFF.

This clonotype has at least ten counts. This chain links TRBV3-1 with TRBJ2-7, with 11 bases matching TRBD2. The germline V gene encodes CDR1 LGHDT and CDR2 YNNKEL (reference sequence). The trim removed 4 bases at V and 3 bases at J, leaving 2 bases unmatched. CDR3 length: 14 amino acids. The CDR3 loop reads CASSRLAGSYEQYF. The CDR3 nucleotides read TGTGCCAGCAGCCGACTAGCGGGAAGCTACGAGCAGTACTTC.

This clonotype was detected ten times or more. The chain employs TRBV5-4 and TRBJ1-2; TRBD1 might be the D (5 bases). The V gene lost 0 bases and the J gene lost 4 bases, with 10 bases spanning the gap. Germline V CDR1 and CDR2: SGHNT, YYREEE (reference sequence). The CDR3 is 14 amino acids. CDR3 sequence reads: CASSLESGLYGYTF. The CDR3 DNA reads TGTGCCAGCAGCTTGGAATCAGGGCTCTATGGCTACACCTTC.

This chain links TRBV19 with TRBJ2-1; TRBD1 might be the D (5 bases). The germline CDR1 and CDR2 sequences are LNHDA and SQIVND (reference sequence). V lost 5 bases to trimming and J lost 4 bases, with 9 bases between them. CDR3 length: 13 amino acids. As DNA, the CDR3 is TGTGCCAGTAGTGGTCGACAGTACAATGAGCAGTTCTTC. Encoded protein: CASSGRQYNEQFF.

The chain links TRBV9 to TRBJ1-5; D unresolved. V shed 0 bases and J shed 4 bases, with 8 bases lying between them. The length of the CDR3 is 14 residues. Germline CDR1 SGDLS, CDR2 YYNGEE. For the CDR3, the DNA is TGTGCCAGCAGCGTAGGTGATGGGAATCAGCCCCAGCATTTT. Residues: CASSVGDGNQPQHF.

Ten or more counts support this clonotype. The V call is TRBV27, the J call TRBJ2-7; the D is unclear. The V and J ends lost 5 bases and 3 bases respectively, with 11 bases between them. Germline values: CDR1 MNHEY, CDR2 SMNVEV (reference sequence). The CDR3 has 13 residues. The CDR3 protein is CASSPRGDYEQYF. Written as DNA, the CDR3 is TGTGCCAGCAGTCCTAGAGGCGACTACGAGCAGTACTTC.

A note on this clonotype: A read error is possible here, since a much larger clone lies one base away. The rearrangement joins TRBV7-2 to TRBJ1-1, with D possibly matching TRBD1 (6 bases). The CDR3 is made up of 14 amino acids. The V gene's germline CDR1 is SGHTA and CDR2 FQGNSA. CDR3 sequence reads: CASTLGGEGTEAFF. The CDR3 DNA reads TGTGCCAGCACCTTAGGGGGGGAGGGCACTGAAGCTTTCTTT.